Listed here are 15 T cell receptor beta chains from one sample, sequenced in a study of shared clonotypes between healthy human individuals (dated by TCRdb to 2020 to 2022). For the CD8 naive samples, CD45RO-negative cells were positively selected for CCR7, yielding a CD45RA+CCR7+ population from which TemRA cells were excluded. Library construction relied on the immunoSEQ multiplex PCR assay. Imported from immuneACCESS, the table was reduced by TCRdb to in-frame sequences with V and J called. These copies leave out some clones; in studies compared against another copy, an unresolved V gene accounts for under half, and the cause of the remainder is not known. In all, the sample holds around 600,000 clones, and approximately 96% of those were seen once. The ten largest clones capture approximately 0.12% of the sample. Material for sequencing was naive CD8+ T cells sorted from blood. According to the study, the label for this sample's cell subset or site signals: CD45RA+CCR7+. The receptors shown here come from a woman aged 25-40 years in good health.

The rearrangement uses TRBV19 and TRBJ1-5; no reliable D call. The germline V and J ends were trimmed by 1 base and 0 bases, with 10 bases remaining between them. The length of the CDR3 is 16 residues. In germline, CDR1 is LNHDA, CDR2 SQIVND (reference sequence). The CDR3 is CASSIVAEYSNQPQHF. DNA of the CDR3: TGTGCCAGTAGTATAGTGGCGGAATATAGCAATCAGCCCCAGCATTTT.

The V gene is TRBV13, the J gene TRBJ2-3; TRBD2 is a possible D gene (5 bases). The CDR3 covers 13 residues. Germline V gene sequence: CDR1 PRHDT, CDR2 FYEKMQ (reference sequence). V was trimmed by 5 bases and J by 10 bases, leaving 16 bases between them. In nucleotides, the CDR3 is TGTGCCAGCAGCCTCCAGGAGGAGCGTGCGCAGTATTTT. Translated: CASSLQEERAQYF.

Turning to this clone: Sequence at one end of the junction differs from germline and may be a read error. This CDR3 is also generated by other DNA sequences in the sample. This chain connects TRBV28 to TRBJ1-2; D unresolved. This CDR3 has 13 residues. Germline loops: CDR1 MDHEN, CDR2 SYDVKM. The CDR3 loop is CASSLSRNYGYTF. The CDR3 DNA follows: TGTGCCAGCAGTTTAAGCAGAAACTACGGCTACACCTTC.

The CDR3, as DNA: TGTGCCAGCAGCCAGATGAACAGGGGGGGCACTGAAGCTTTCTTT. Its translation is CASSQMNRGGTEAFF. This chain joins TRBV14 and TRBJ1-1, with 8 bases identical to TRBD1. This CDR3 region has 15 residues. V shed 3 bases, J shed 4 bases, and the junction held 7 bases outside the gene matches. Germline CDR1 is SGHDN and CDR2 is FVKESK. The full variable domain, with the rest looked up from reference TRBV14 and TRBJ1-1, is EAGVTQFPSHSVIEKGQTVTLRCDPISGHDNLYWYRRVMGKEIKFLLHFVKESKQDESGMPNNRFLAERTGGTYSTLKVQPAELEDSGVYFCASSQMNRGGTEAFFGQGTRLTVV.

The rearrangement joins TRBV28 to TRBJ1-5, with TRBD1 identical over 8 bases. CDR1 MDHEN and CDR2 SYDVKM come from the germline V gene. The junction had 9 bases not matched to a gene; V was cut back by 5 bases and J by 3 bases. The CDR3 runs to 16 residues. As DNA, the CDR3 is TGTGCCAGCAGTCCGTGGACAGGGAGCTTCAATCAGCCCCAGCATTTT. It specifies CASSPWTGSFNQPQHF.

With respect to this clone: The sample has other DNA sequences that encode this CDR3 too. The chain uses TRBV10-3 and TRBJ2-7; D is unclear. Between the trimmed V and J ends, which lost 0 bases and 3 bases, there was a span of 3 bases. The CDR3 length is 12 residues. Germline assignment: CDR1 ENHRY and CDR2 SYGVKD. CDR3 nucleotide sequence: TGTGCCATCAGTGAGTCCGGCTACGAGCAGTACTTC. The encoded protein is CAISESGYEQYF.

This chain connects TRBV9 to TRBJ2-1, with TRBD2 matching over 7 bases. After removal of 0 bases from V and 0 bases from J, the junction contained 3 bases not matched to a gene. This CDR3 has 16 residues. In germline, CDR1 is SGDLS, CDR2 YYNGEE. DNA of the CDR3: TGTGCCAGCAGCGTAGACCAGCGGGACTCCTACAATGAGCAGTTCTTC. Translated, it gives CASSVDQRDSYNEQFF.

The V call is TRBV19, the J call TRBJ1-1; the D is unclear. Germline values: CDR1 LNHDA, CDR2 SQIVND (reference sequence). This CDR3 has 18 amino acids. The V gene lost 6 bases and the J gene lost 0 bases, with 23 bases spanning the gap. The DNA for the CDR3 is TGTGCCAGTAGCCCCCGGAGTTGGGAGGAGCAGATGAACACTGAAGCTTTCTTT. Translating gives CASSPRSWEEQMNTEAFF.

This chain uses TRBV7-9 with TRBJ2-7; the D is unclear. V dropped 4 bases and J dropped 0 bases, with 10 bases sitting between them. This CDR3 has 14 amino acids. Germline lookup yields CDR1 SEHNR and CDR2 FQNEAQ (reference sequence). In DNA, the CDR3 is TGTGCCAGCAGCTCTCTTACCCACTCCTACGAGCAGTACTTC. It is translated as CASSSLTHSYEQYF.

The chain has TRBV4-1 and TRBJ2-1, with D perhaps matching TRBD2 (6 bases). The germline V gene encodes CDR1 MGHRA and CDR2 YSYEKL. The ends were cut back, 0 bases at V and 6 bases at J, with 12 bases in the middle. The CDR3 is 15 amino acids. The CDR3 nucleotides read TGCGCCAGCAGCCAAGATCAAGCCGGGGGCAATGAGCAGTTCTTC. It yields the protein CASSQDQAGGNEQFF.

The chain joins TRBV19 to TRBJ2-5; 10 bases line up with TRBD1. The germline CDR1 and CDR2 sequences are LNHDA and SQIVND (reference sequence). This CDR3 is 15 amino acids long. V lost 5 bases and J lost 5; bases outside the gene matches: 8. The CDR3 sequence: CASSERDRGWETQYF. CDR3 DNA: TGTGCCAGTAGTGAACGGGACAGGGGTTGGGAGACCCAGTACTTC.

J is TRBJ1-1 and V is TRBV5-6, with a possible D match to TRBD1 (5 bases). CDR1 is SGHDT, CDR2 YYEEEE, per germline. V was cut by 2 bases and J by 1 base, with 12 bases left in between. The CDR3 contains 15 residues. The CDR3 sequence is CASSFWQGWNTEAFF. CDR3 bases: TGTGCCAGCAGCTTTTGGCAGGGATGGAACACTGAAGCTTTCTTT. The full variable domain, with the rest looked up from reference TRBV5-6 and TRBJ1-1, is DAGVTQSPTHLIKTRGQQVTLRCSPKSGHDTVSWYQQALGQGPQFIFQYYEEEERQRGNFPDRFSGHQFPNYSSELNVNALLLGDSALYLCASSFWQGWNTEAFFGQGTRLTVV.

The sample holds one count of this clone. The chain recombines TRBV4-1 with TRBJ2-7; D is perhaps TRBD1 (6 bases). This CDR3 has 13 residues. The V end was cut by 5 bases, the J end by 3 bases, with 11 bases between. The germline V gene encodes CDR1 MGHRA and CDR2 YSYEKL. The CDR3 DNA is TGCGCCAGCAGCTACGGACAGAACTACGAGCAGTACTTC. This codes for CASSYGQNYEQYF.

The V gene is TRBV6-5, the J gene TRBJ1-2, with D tentatively TRBD1 (5 bases). V was clipped by 8 bases and J by 8 bases, with 18 bases between them. CDR1 is MNHEY, CDR2 SVGAGI, per germline. This CDR3 is built from 13 residues. CDR3 sequence reads: CASHAGPEWGYTF. Written as DNA, the CDR3 is TGTGCCAGCCATGCGGGGCCCGAGTGGGGCTACACCTTC.

The chain is built from TRBV7-9 and TRBJ1-2, with a weak D call TRBD1 (5 bases). The CDR3 length is 14 residues. V lost 1 base and J 4 bases, leaving 10 bases between the germline ends. CDR1 and CDR2 from the germline V gene are SEHNR and FQNEAQ (reference sequence). CDR3 sequence (DNA): TGTGCCAGCAGCTTAGAGGAGGGACTCTATGGCTACACCTTC. It is translated as CASSLEEGLYGYTF.